This entry describes one T cell receptor beta chain. Its antigen is as yet unknown. A much larger clone lies a single base off, so this may be a read error. These data belong to a study of glioma-infiltrating T cells. The CDR3 has 14 amino acids. Germline CDR1 is MGHRA and CDR2 is YSYEKL. Study results and limitations: Only very few CDR3 sequences appeared in both tissue and blood. Tissue-blood divergence was below expectation in non-neoplastic patients, above in gliomas.

Amplification of TCR alpha and beta CDR3 regions from RNA used iRepertoire nested multiplex PCR. For one-step reverse transcription and amplification, 100-400 ng of tissue mRNA or PBMC total RNA was used. TCRdb reanalysed the multiplex PCR reads using MiXCR and keeps one entry per CDR3 protein. The top ten clones hold about a third of a sample with about 110,000 distinct CDR3 sequences, about 25% of them seen once. The TCR comes from a human donor with low-grade glioma or glioblastoma, undergoing nonglioma brain surgery, or in good health (not recorded which). Sequencing used glioma tissue, nonneoplastic brain tissue, or PBMCs (not recorded which). The J gene is TRBJ2-7, the V gene TRBV4-1, with D maybe TRBD2 (5 bases). In nucleotides, the CDR3 is TGCGCCAGCAGCAAAGAACTGAGGGAAAACGAGCAGTACTTC. Protein sequence: CASSKELRENEQYF.